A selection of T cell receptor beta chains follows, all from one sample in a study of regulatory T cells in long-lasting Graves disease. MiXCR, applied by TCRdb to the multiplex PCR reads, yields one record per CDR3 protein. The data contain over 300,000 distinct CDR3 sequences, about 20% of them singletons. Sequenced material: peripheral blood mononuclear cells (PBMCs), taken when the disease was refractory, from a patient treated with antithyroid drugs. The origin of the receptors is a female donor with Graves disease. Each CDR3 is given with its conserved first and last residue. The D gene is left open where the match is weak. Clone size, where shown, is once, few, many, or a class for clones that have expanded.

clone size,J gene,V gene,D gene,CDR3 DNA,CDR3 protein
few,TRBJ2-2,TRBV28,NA,TGTGCCAGCAGCCTCTCCTTTAGTCTATCCGGCGGGGAGCTGTTTTTT,CASSLSFSLSGGELFF
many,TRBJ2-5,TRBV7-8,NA,TGTGCCAGCAGCTTACCCCGGGACTCGTGGAAAGAGACCCAGTACTTC,CASSLPRDSWKETQYF
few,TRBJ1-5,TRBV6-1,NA,TGTGCCACCACCGCGGTGTACAATCAGCCCCAGCATTTT,CATTAVYNQPQHF
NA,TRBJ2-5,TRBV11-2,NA,TGTGCCAGCAGCTTAGTGGGGGGGCAAGGGACCCAGTACTTC,CASSLVGGQGTQYF
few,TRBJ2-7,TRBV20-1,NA,TGCAGTGCTAGAGAAATAGGGACAACCTACGAGCAGTACTTC,CSAREIGTTYEQYF
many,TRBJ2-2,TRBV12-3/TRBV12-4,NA,TGTGCCAGCAGTCCGGACTTTGGGAGCGGGGAGCTGTTTTTT,CASSPDFGSGELFF
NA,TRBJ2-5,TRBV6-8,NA,TGTGCCAGCAGTTACAGGGGACAAGAGTCCCAGTACTTC,CASSYRGQESQYF
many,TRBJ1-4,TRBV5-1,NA,TGCGCCAGCAGCTTGACGGGGGCGGGTGAAAAACTGTTTTTT,CASSLTGAGEKLFF
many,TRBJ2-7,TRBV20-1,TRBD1,TGCAGTGCCCGACAGGGGGCGCGAGACGAGCAGTACTTC,CSARQGARDEQYF
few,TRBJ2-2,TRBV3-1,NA,TGTGCCAGCTCCGAGGCTAGCATTTTCACCGGGGAGCTGTTTTTT,CASSEASIFTGELFF
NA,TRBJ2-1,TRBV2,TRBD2,TGTGCCAGCAGGGGACTAGCGGGGGGGCTAGAGCAGTTCTTC,CASRGLAGGLEQFF
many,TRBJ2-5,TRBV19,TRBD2,TGTGCCAGTAGTAACCCTAGCGGGGGACGGGAGACCCAGTACTTC,CASSNPSGGRETQYF
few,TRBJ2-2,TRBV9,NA,TGTGCCAGCAGCGTAAGTGGAAACACCGGGGAGCTGTTTTTT,CASSVSGNTGELFF
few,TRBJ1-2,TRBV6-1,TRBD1,TGTGCCAGCAGTCCTCCCCGCGGGACAGGGGAAGGTGGCTACACCTTC,CASSPPRGTGEGGYTF
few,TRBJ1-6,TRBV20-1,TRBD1,TGCAGTGCAGAGCGGGACAGAAATTCACCCCTCCACTTT,CSAERDRNSPLHF
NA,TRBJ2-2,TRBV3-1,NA,TGTGCCAGCAGTCAACGGGGGTCTACGGCCACCGGGGAGCTGTTTTTT,CASSQRGSTATGELFF
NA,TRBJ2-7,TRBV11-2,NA,TGTGCCAGCAGCTTAGCCTGGGAAGGTTCCCACGAGCAGTACTTC,CASSLAWEGSHEQYF
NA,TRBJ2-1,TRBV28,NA,TGTGCCAGCAGTTTTAGGGCGGTCTCCTACAATGAGCAGTTCTTC,CASSFRAVSYNEQFF
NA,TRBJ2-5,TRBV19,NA,TGTGCCAGTAGTTCGCCGGGACCATCGTTCGAGACCCAGTACTTC,CASSSPGPSFETQYF
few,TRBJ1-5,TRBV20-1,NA,TGCAGTGCTAGAGGGCTTTATAGCAATCAGCCCCAGCATTTT,CSARGLYSNQPQHF
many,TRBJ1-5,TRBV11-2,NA,TGTGCCAGCAGCTTAGTGATAGGTCAGCCCCAGCATTTT,CASSLVIGQPQHF
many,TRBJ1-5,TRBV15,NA,TGTGCCACCAGCAGAGCCCTCGGACAGACCACATATAGCAATCAGCCCCAGCATTTT,CATSRALGQTTYSNQPQHF